This T cell receptor beta chain was observed in a study of CD8 T cells in ankylosing spondylitis. Study outcomes and limitations: A TCR beta motif made of 7 to 9 highly homologous variants seemed typical of ankylosing spondylitis blood. Disease-linked clones were CD8+ and relatively rare in peripheral blood.

TCRdb used MiXCR to reprocess the 5' RACE reads, holding one entry per CDR3 protein. The sample yields some 200,000 distinct CDR3 sequences, 10% to 15% seen once. As for this clonotype: The antigen is not known.

The source is a male donor with ankylosing spondylitis or in good health (not recorded which). Sequenced sample: blood, either unsorted or a sorted T cell fraction (not recorded which).

The CDR3 here is CAIENPAGGTDTQYF. Written as DNA, the CDR3 is TGTGCCATCGAAAACCCAGCGGGTGGCACAGATACGCAGTATTTT. The chain recombines TRBV10-3 with TRBJ2-3; a weak D match, TRBD2 (6 bases). CDR1 and CDR2 from the germline V gene are ENHRY and SYGVKD. CDR3 size: 15 residues. V was clipped by 8 bases and J by 1 base, with 16 bases between them.